This T cell receptor beta chain was documented in a study of CD8+ T cells in alopecia areata. The sequencing template was cDNA reverse transcribed from extracted RNA. Generated by immunoSEQ multiplex PCR, the TCRdb table keeps only in-frame clones and is missing some. The sample holds over 200,000 clones, about three fifths seen once. Specimens obtained from alopecia areata patients comprised lesional scalp punch biopsies and peripheral blood. V lost 0 bases and J lost 0, with 9 bases in between. Germline CDR1 and CDR2: LGHNA and YNFKEQ. CDR3 length: 16 amino acids. This TCR came from a human donor with alopecia areata. The source was CD4+ T cells sorted from blood, collected at week 0. The chain joins TRBV4-2 to TRBJ1-5; D call uncertain. For the CDR3, the DNA is TGTGCCAGCAGCCAAGAAGGCGGGTATAGCAATCAGCCCCAGCATTTT. This gives the protein CASSQEGGYSNQPQHF.